These 17 T cell receptor beta chains were sequenced from one sample in a study of shared clonotypes between healthy human individuals. Assay used: immunoSEQ multiplex PCR; TCRdb lists only in-frame clones, some missing. The table lists 2 million to 3 million clones, 93% of them singletons, with roughly 0.39% in the top ten. Sequenced: naive CD4+ T cells from PBMCs. The subset denotes: CD45RA+ positively selected. These receptors were obtained from a young man in good health. Some clones in this sample may be carry-over from other donors' samples.

The chain recombines TRBV9 with TRBJ1-1, with D perhaps TRBD1 (6 bases). Between the trimmed V and J ends, which lost 0 bases and 5 bases, there was a span of 20 bases. This CDR3 contains 17 residues. Germline loops: CDR1 SGDLS, CDR2 YYNGEE. CDR3 protein: CASSVVPPGARRTEAFF. DNA for the CDR3: TGTGCCAGCAGCGTAGTTCCCCCGGGGGCTAGACGGACTGAAGCTTTCTTT.

This clone has only one observation. The chain employs TRBV7-2 and TRBJ1-5; D unresolved. The CDR3 has 14 residues. Trimming removed 4 bases at V and 11 bases at J, with 18 bases between. CDR1 is SGHTA, CDR2 FQGNSA, per germline. The CDR3 sequence: CASSWTGSSWSQHF. CDR3 coding DNA: TGTGCCAGCAGCTGGACGGGATCTTCGTGGTCCCAGCATTTT.

This clone was counted a few times. The sample contains more than one DNA sequence encoding this CDR3. This chain links TRBV6-1 with TRBJ2-1; 8 bases map to TRBD2. With V trimmed by 4 bases and J by 0 bases, 5 bases remained unmatched. Germline loops: CDR1 MNHNS, CDR2 SASEGT. This CDR3 contains 16 residues. Written as DNA, the CDR3 is TGTGCCAGCAGTGGGAGACTAGCGAGCTCCTACAATGAGCAGTTCTTC. This encodes CASSGRLASSYNEQFF.

The CDR3 bases are TGTGCCAGCCGGGCAGTCTACGAGCAGTACTTC. As protein: CASRAVYEQYF. This rearrangement joins TRBV6-1 to TRBJ2-7; D gene unclear. Trimming left V 8 bases short and J 3 bases short, with 8 bases between. The CDR3 covers 11 residues. Per germline, CDR1 MNHNS and CDR2 SASEGT.

The V and J genes are TRBV4-3 and TRBJ2-1; weak D call: TRBD2 (6 bases). Trimming stripped 1 base from V and 2 bases from J, with 15 bases between. Germline V gene lookup returns CDR1 LGHNA and CDR2 YSLEER. This CDR3 has 17 residues. As DNA, the CDR3 is TGCGCCAGCAGCCAAGGGTACCCGGACTATCCCTACAATGAGCAGTTCTTC. Translation: CASSQGYPDYPYNEQFF.

The V and J genes are TRBV18 and TRBJ1-1, with D unresolved. CDR1 KGHSH and CDR2 LQKENI come from the germline V gene. Trimming left V 3 bases short and J 3 bases short, with 8 bases between. The CDR3 has 13 amino acids. The CDR3 sequence: CASSPLPDTEAFF. The CDR3 coding sequence is TGTGCCAGCTCACCTCTGCCGGACACTGAAGCTTTCTTT. The entire variable domain, with the rest obtained from reference TRBV18 and TRBJ1-1, is as follows: NAGVMQNPRHLVRRRGQEARLRCSPMKGHSHVYWYRQLPEEGLKFMVYLQKENIIDESGMPKERFSAEFPKEGPSILRIQQVVRGDSAAYFCASSPLPDTEAFFGQGTRLTVV.

The chain joins TRBV5-4 to TRBJ2-1; D is unresolved. Per germline, CDR1 SGHNT and CDR2 YYREEE (reference sequence). The V gene lost 2 bases and the J gene lost 9 bases, with 6 bases spanning the gap. The CDR3 consists of 11 residues. The CDR3 sequence is CASSFMGEQFF. The CDR3, as DNA: TGTGCCAGCAGCTTTATGGGTGAGCAGTTCTTC.

The J gene is TRBJ2-5, the V gene TRBV18, with 8 bases that match TRBD1. This CDR3 comprises 14 residues. V was clipped by 6 bases and J by 5 bases; unmatched bases: 8. Germline V gene data show CDR1 as KGHSH and CDR2 as LQKENI. The DNA for the CDR3 is TGTGCCAGCTCGTACGACAGGGGCATGGAGACCCAGTACTTC. This gives the protein CASSYDRGMETQYF. Complete variable domain (other parts from reference TRBV18 and TRBJ2-5): NAGVMQNPRHLVRRRGQEARLRCSPMKGHSHVYWYRQLPEEGLKFMVYLQKENIIDESGMPKERFSAEFPKEGPSILRIQQVVRGDSAAYFCASSYDRGMETQYFGPGTRLLVL.

The V gene is TRBV11-2, the J gene TRBJ2-5; TRBD2 aligns across 9 bases. Germline trimming cut 2 bases from V and 3 bases from J; bases unmatched to any gene: 7. Germline V gives CDR1 SGHAT, CDR2 FQNNGV. The CDR3 length is 16 residues. The CDR3 DNA reads as TGTGCCAGCAGCTTAAGTTTGACTAGCGGAAAAGAGACCCAGTACTTC. Protein product: CASSLSLTSGKETQYF.

The CDR3: CASSHSGSSQETQYF. CDR3 coding DNA: TGCGCCAGCAGCCACAGCGGGAGCAGCCAAGAGACCCAGTACTTC. This chain connects TRBV5-1 to TRBJ2-5; 8 bases are shared with TRBD2. V trimming: 4 bases; J trimming: 1 base; junction bases outside the gene matches: 6. The CDR3 spans 15 residues. Germline V gene data show CDR1 as SGHRS and CDR2 as YFSETQ.

On this clone itself: The same CDR3 can be traced to other DNA sequences in this sample. This chain links TRBV11-2 with TRBJ1-1; maybe TRBD1 (5 bases). The germline V and J ends were trimmed by 0 bases and 4 bases, with 6 bases remaining between them. Germline V CDR1 and CDR2: SGHAT, FQNNGV. CDR3 length: 13 residues. CDR3 nucleotide sequence: TGTGCCAGCAGCTTAGAGGGGGGCACTGAAGCTTTCTTT. This gives the protein CASSLEGGTEAFF.

The chain recombines TRBV19 with TRBJ1-5; tentative D call: TRBD1 (6 bases). CDR3 length: 13 amino acids. Germline V lookup: CDR1 LNHDA, CDR2 SQIVND (reference sequence). The V end lost 6 bases, the J end lost 5 bases, and 11 bases lay between the germline ends. The CDR3 is CASRGGGDQPQHF. CDR3 nucleotide sequence: TGTGCCAGTAGAGGGGGAGGCGATCAGCCCCAGCATTTT.

A word on this clone: The same CDR3 arises from other DNA sequences in this sample as well. V and J are TRBV15 and TRBJ2-7, with a possible D match to TRBD1 (6 bases). The CDR3 length is 14 residues. Per germline, CDR1 LNHNV and CDR2 YYDKDF (reference sequence). V dropped 0 bases and J dropped 2 bases, with 8 bases sitting between them. CDR3 loop: CATSRDRGPYEQYF. CDR3 DNA sequence: TGTGCCACCAGCAGAGACAGGGGCCCCTACGAGCAGTACTTC.

The V gene is TRBV28, the J gene TRBJ2-5; D possibly uses TRBD1 or TRBD2 (5 bases each). The CDR3 has 13 residues. V was pared by 7 bases and J by 3 bases, with 12 bases between. The germline CDR1 and CDR2 sequences are MDHEN and SYDVKM. The CDR3 protein is CASIEGIEETQYF. The CDR3 DNA reads TGTGCCAGCATCGAGGGGATAGAAGAGACCCAGTACTTC.

The J gene is TRBJ2-7, the V gene TRBV18; 8 positions match TRBD1. Trimming at V came to 6 bases and at J to 2 bases, leaving 6 bases not matched to a gene. The germline V gene encodes CDR1 KGHSH and CDR2 LQKENI. This CDR3 is built from 14 residues. Here the CDR3 DNA reads TGTGCCAGCTCCGCGGGACAGGTAACCTACGAGCAGTACTTC. Protein sequence: CASSAGQVTYEQYF.

This clone was found a few times. V and J are TRBV10-3 and TRBJ1-4; no firm D call. CDR3 size: 12 residues. V gave up 0 bases and J gave up 7 bases, with 3 bases separating them. CDR1 is ENHRY, CDR2 SYGVKD, per germline. CDR3 in DNA: TGTGCCATCAGTGAGTCTAGTGAAAAACTGTTTTTT. It codes for CAISESSEKLFF.

As for this clone: Different DNA sequences within this sample yield the same CDR3. This chain uses TRBV6-5 with TRBJ2-3; 10 nucleotides match TRBD1. CDR1 and CDR2 from the germline V gene are MNHEY and SVGAGI. V lost 6 bases and J lost 3; bases outside the gene matches: 3. This CDR3 contains 14 residues. The CDR3 DNA sequence: TGTGCCAGCAGCCAGGACAGGGGGACAGATACGCAGTATTTT. Residues: CASSQDRGTDTQYF.